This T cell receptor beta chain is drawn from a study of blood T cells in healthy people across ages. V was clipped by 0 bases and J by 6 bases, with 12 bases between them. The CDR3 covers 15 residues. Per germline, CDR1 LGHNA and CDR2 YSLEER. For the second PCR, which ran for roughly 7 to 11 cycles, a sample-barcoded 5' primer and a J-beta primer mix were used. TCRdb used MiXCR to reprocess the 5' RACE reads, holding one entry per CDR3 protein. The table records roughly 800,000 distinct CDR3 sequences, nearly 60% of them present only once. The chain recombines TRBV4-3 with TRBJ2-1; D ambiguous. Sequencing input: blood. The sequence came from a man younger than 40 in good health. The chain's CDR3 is CASSQDSHLGNEQFF. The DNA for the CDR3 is TGCGCCAGCAGCCAAGATAGCCACCTGGGCAATGAGCAGTTCTTC.